This TCR beta chain was sequenced for a study of OX40 agonist ivuxolimab in advanced cancers. The overall study: At about 81% male, the cohort had a mean age of 60 years, ranging from about 23 to 79. Study-wide points: Some nonresponders also had low normalized T-cell clonal expansion. The study found that CD8+ T cells averaged more expanded clones than CD4+.

Notes on this clone: Its antigen is currently unknown.

V dropped 8 bases and J dropped 2 bases, with 21 bases sitting between them. CDR1 is LGHNA, CDR2 YNFKEQ, per germline. There are 16 residues in the CDR3. Libraries were prepared by immunoSEQ multiplex PCR; TCRdb keeps only in-frame clonotypes and omits some of them. Of about 89,000 clones listed, more than 70% are singletons. This TCR was recovered from an adult with an advanced solid tumor such as melanoma, head and neck, liver or kidney cancer. The source material was CD4+ or CD8+ T cells sorted from blood, sampled in a trial of the OX40 agonist ivuxolimab. The genes are TRBV4-2 and TRBJ1-2; D ambiguous. CDR3 in amino acids: CASLPSNDGRNYGYTF. The CDR3 DNA sequence: TGTGCCAGCCTCCCGTCGAACGACGGTAGGAACTATGGCTACACCTTC.